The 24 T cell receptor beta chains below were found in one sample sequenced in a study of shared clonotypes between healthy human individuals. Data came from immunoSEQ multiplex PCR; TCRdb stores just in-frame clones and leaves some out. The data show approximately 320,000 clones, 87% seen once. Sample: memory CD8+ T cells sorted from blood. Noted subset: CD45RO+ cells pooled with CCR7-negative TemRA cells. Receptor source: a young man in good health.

The CDR3 coding sequence is TGTGCCAGCAGACATACGAGACGGATCTACGAGCAGTACTTC. The encoded protein is CASRHTRRIYEQYF. The chain joins TRBV7-2 to TRBJ2-7; D gene unclear. With 6 bases removed from V and 3 bases from J, the gap between germline ends came to 15 bases. The CDR3 runs to 14 residues. Germline-derived CDR1 and CDR2 are SGHTA and FQGNSA. Using reference TRBV7-2 and TRBJ2-7 for the parts outside the CDR3, the full variable domain is GAGVSQSPSNKVTEKGKDVELRCDPISGHTALYWYRQSLGQGLEFLIYFQGNSAPDKSGLPSDRFSAERTGGSVSTLTIQRTQQEDSAVYLCASRHTRRIYEQYFGPGTRLTVT.

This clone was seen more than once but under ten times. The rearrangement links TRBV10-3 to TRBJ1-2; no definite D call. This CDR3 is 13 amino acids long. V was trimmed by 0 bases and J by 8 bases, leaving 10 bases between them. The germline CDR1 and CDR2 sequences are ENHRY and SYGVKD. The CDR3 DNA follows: TGTGCCATCAGTGAGTCTGACGGACCCGGCTACACCTTC. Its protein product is CAISESDGPGYTF.

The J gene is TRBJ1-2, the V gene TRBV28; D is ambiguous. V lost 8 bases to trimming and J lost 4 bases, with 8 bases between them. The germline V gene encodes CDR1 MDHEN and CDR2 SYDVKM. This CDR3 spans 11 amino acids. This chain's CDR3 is CASETPYGYTF. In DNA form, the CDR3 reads TGTGCCAGCGAGACACCCTATGGCTACACCTTC.

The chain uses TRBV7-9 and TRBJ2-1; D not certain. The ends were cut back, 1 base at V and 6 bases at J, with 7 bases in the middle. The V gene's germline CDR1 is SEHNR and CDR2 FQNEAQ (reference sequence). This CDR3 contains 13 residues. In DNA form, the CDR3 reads TGTGCCAGCAGCTTAGTATGGCGCAATGAGCAGTTCTTC. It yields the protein CASSLVWRNEQFF.

CDR3 sequence reads: CASSIASGRAPLYTGELFF. For the CDR3, the DNA is TGTGCCAGTAGTATCGCTAGCGGGAGGGCCCCTTTGTACACCGGGGAGCTGTTTTTT. The chain employs TRBV19 and TRBJ2-2, with 12 bases identical to TRBD2. V shed 3 bases, J shed 3 bases, and the junction held 11 bases outside the gene matches. This CDR3 spans 19 amino acids. Germline V CDR1 and CDR2: LNHDA, SQIVND (reference sequence).

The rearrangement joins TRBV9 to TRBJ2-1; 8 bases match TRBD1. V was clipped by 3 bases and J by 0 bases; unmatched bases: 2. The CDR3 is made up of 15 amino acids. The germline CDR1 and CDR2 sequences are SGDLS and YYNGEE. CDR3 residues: CASSATGGSYNEQFF. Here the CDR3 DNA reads TGTGCCAGCAGCGCCACAGGGGGCTCCTACAATGAGCAGTTCTTC.

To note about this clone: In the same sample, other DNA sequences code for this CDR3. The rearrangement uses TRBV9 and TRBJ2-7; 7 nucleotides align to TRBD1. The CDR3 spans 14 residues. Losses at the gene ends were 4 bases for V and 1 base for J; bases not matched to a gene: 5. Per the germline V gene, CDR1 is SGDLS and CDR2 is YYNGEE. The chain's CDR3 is CASSLGTDSYEQYF. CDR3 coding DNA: TGTGCCAGCAGCCTCGGGACAGATTCCTACGAGCAGTACTTC.

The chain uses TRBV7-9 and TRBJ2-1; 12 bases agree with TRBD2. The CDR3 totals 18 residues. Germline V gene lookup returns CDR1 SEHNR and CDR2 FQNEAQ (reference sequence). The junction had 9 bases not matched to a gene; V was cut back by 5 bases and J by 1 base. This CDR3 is CASSPLAGGPSSYNEQFF. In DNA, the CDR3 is TGTGCCAGCAGCCCTCTAGCGGGGGGGCCTAGTTCCTACAATGAGCAGTTCTTC.

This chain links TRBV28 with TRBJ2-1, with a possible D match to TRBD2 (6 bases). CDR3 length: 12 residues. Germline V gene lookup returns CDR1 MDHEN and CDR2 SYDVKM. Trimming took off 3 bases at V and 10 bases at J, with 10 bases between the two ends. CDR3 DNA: TGTGCCAGCAGTTTCGATAGCGGCGAGCAGTTCTTC. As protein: CASSFDSGEQFF.

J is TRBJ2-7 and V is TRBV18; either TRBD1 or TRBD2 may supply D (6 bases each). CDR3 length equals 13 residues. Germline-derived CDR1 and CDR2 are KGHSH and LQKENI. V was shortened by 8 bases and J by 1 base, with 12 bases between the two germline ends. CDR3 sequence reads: CASLGGGSYEQYF. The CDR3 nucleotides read TGTGCCAGCCTGGGGGGCGGTTCCTACGAGCAGTACTTC.

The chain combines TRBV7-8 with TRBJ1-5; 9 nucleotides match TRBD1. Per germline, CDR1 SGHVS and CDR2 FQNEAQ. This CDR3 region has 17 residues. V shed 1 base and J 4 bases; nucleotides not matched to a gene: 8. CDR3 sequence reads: CASSLGTGTGKNQPQHF. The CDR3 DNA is TGTGCCAGCAGCTTAGGAACGGGGACAGGGAAGAATCAGCCCCAGCATTTT.

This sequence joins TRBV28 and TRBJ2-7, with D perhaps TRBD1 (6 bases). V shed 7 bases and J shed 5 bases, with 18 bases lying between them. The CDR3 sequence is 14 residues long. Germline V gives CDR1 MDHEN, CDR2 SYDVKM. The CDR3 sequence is CASTRTGTRNEQYF. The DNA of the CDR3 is TGTGCCAGCACTCGGACCGGGACAAGGAACGAGCAGTACTTC.

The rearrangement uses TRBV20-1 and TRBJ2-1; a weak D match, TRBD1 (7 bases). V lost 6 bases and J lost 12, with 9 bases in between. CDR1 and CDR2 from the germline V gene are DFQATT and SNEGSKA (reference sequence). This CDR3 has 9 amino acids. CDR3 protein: CSAQGGQFF. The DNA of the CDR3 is TGCAGTGCCCAGGGGGGGCAGTTCTTC.

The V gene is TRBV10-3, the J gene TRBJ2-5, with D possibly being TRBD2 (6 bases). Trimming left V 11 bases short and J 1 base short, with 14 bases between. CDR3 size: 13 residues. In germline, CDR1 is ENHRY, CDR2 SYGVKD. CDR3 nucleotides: TGTGCCTCCGGGAGTATAGGCCAAGAGACCCAGTACTTC. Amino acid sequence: CASGSIGQETQYF.

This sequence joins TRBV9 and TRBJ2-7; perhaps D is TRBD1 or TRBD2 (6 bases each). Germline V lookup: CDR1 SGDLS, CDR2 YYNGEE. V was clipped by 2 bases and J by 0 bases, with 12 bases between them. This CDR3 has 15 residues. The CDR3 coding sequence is TGTGCCAGCAGCGTTTCGGGGGCACACTCCTACGAGCAGTACTTC. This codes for CASSVSGAHSYEQYF.

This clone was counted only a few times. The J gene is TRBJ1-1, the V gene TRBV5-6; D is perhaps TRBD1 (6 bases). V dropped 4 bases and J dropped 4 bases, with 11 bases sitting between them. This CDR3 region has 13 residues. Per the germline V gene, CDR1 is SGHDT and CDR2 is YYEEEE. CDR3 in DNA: TGTGCCAGCAGCGAGGGGGGGTTCACTGAAGCTTTCTTT. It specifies CASSEGGFTEAFF.

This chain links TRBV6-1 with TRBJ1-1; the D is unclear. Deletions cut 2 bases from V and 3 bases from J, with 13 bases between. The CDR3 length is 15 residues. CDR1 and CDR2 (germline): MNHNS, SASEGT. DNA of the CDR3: TGTGCCAGCAGTGAATGGCCTGGCGTAGACACTGAAGCTTTCTTT. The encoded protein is CASSEWPGVDTEAFF.

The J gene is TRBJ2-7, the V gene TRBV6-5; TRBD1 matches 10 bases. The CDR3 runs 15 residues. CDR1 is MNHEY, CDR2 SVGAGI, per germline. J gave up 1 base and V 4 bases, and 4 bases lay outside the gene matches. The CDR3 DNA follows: TGTGCCAGCAGTTGGGGACAGGGGCTGTCCTACGAGCAGTACTTC. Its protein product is CASSWGQGLSYEQYF.

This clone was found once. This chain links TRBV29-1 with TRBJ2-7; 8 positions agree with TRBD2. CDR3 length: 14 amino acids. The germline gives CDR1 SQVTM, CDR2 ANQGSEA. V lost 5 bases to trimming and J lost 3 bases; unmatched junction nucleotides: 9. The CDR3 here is CSVSPSGFGYEQYF. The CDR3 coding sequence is TGCAGCGTTTCTCCTAGCGGGTTCGGCTACGAGCAGTACTTC.

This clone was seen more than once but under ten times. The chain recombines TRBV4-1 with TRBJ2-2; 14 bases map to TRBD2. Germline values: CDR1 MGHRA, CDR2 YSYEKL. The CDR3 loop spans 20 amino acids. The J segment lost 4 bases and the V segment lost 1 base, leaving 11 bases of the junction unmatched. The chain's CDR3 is CASSQAGGLAGAGGTGELFF. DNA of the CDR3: TGCGCCAGCAGCCAAGCAGGGGGACTAGCGGGGGCTGGAGGCACCGGGGAGCTGTTTTTT.

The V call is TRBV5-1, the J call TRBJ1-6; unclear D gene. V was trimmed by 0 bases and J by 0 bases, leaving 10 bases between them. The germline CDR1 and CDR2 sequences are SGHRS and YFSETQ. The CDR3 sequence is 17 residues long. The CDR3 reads CASSLVKLSSYNSPLHF. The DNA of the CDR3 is TGCGCCAGCAGCTTGGTGAAGCTGAGCTCCTATAATTCACCCCTCCACTTT.

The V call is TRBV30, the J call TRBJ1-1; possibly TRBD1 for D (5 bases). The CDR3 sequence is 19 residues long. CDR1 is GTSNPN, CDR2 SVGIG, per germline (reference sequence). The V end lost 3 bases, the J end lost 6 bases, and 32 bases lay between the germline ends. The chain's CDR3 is CAWSPGPGLKSLPDAEAFF. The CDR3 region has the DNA TGTGCCTGGAGCCCGGGGCCGGGACTTAAATCCCTCCCTGACGCTGAAGCTTTCTTT.

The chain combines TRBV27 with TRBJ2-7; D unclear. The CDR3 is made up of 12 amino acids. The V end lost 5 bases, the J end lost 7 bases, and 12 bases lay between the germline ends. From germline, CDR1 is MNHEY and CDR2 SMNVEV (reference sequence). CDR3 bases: TGTGCCAGCAGTCCTCCCGGAAATGAGCAGTACTTC. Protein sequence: CASSPPGNEQYF.

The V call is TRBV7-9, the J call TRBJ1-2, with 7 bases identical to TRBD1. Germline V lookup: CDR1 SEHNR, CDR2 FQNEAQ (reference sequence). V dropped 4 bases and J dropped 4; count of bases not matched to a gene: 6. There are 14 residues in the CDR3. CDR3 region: CASSSGTASYGYTF. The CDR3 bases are TGTGCCAGCAGCTCCGGGACAGCATCCTATGGCTACACCTTC.